This entry lists 11 T cell receptor beta chains sequenced from one sample in a study of human T cells and chemical hapten exposure. From the RACE reads, TCRdb called clonotypes with MiXCR, one entry per CDR3 protein. The repertoire holds 100,000 or so distinct CDR3 sequences, with less than 40% as singletons. Time point specified: patch test 3, about 24 weeks after DPC sensitization. Treatment described: therapeutic diphenylcyclopropenone sensitization with weekly scalp DPC. The starting material was whole blood, obtained in connection with sensitization to the hapten diphenylcyclopropenone (DPC). The receptors originated from a man aged 40-49 years with alopecia areata. Some clones in this sample may be carry-over from other donors' samples.

In this sample, this clonotype turned up a few times. V is TRBV20-1 and J is TRBJ1-5; a weak D match, TRBD1 (5 bases). V lost 4 bases to trimming and J lost 2 bases, with 12 bases between them. CDR3 length equals 14 residues. The V gene's germline CDR1 is DFQATT and CDR2 SNEGSKA (reference sequence). CDR3 sequence: CSAMPTGGNQPQHF. The CDR3 bases are TGCAGTGCTATGCCAACGGGGGGCAATCAGCCCCAGCATTTT.

V is TRBV6-2 or TRBV6-3 and J is TRBJ1-5; D possibly corresponds to TRBD1 (6 bases). Germline lookup yields CDR1 MNHEY and CDR2 SVGEGT. V dropped 6 bases and J dropped 0 bases, with 12 bases sitting between them. There are 15 residues in the CDR3. The CDR3 coding sequence is TGTGCCAGCAGGAACAGGGATTCTAGCAATCAGCCCCAGCATTTT. It specifies CASRNRDSSNQPQHF.

The table lists this clonotype with a few counts. The CDR3 here is CASSFDRPDPAFF. In nucleotides, the CDR3 is TGTGCCAGCAGCTTCGACAGGCCAGACCCAGCTTTCTTT. The gene calls are TRBV7-2 and TRBJ1-1, with D perhaps TRBD1 (6 bases). Trimming cost V 3 bases and J 10 bases, with 15 bases left between them. In germline, CDR1 is SGHTA, CDR2 FQGNSA. The CDR3 length is 13 residues.

The J gene is TRBJ2-3, the V gene TRBV20-1; TRBD2 agrees at 14 bases. Germline V lookup: CDR1 DFQATT, CDR2 SNEGSKA (reference sequence). CDR3 length: 18 residues. Trimming took 6 bases from V and 0 from J; bases not matched to a gene: 11. The CDR3 region has the DNA TGCAGTGCCCGGGGACTAGCGGGAGAACTATTTAGCACAGATACGCAGTATTTT. This sequence encodes CSARGLAGELFSTDTQYF.

The chain joins TRBV10-3 to TRBJ1-5, with no clear D. CDR1 and CDR2 from the germline V gene are ENHRY and SYGVKD. Trimming left V 3 bases short and J 0 bases short, with 15 bases between. The CDR3 contains 17 residues. For the CDR3, the DNA is TGTGCCATCAGTGAATCGCATCCGTGGTATAGCAATCAGCCCCAGCATTTT. Translated, it gives CAISESHPWYSNQPQHF.

The chain uses TRBV3-1 and TRBJ2-1; D not resolved. The V and J ends lost 6 bases and 7 bases respectively, with 10 bases between them. Germline V gene sequence: CDR1 LGHDT, CDR2 YNNKEL (reference sequence). CDR3 length: 12 amino acids. The CDR3 spells CASRGFANEQFF. The CDR3 region has the DNA TGTGCCAGCAGGGGGTTCGCAAATGAGCAGTTCTTC.

This clonotype was detected a few times. The gene calls are TRBV3-1 and TRBJ2-3; TRBD2 aligns across 8 bases. The germline gives CDR1 LGHDT, CDR2 YNNKEL (reference sequence). V shed 1 base and J 1 base; nucleotides not matched to a gene: 13. The CDR3 covers 19 residues. CDR3 protein: CASSQAKPFGLAGTDTQYF. CDR3 DNA sequence: TGTGCCAGCAGCCAAGCAAAACCTTTCGGACTAGCAGGCACAGATACGCAGTATTTT.

This clonotype was detected only a few times. This sequence joins TRBV5-6 and TRBJ2-3; D not certain. CDR3 length: 13 residues. Deletions cut 2 bases from V and 6 bases from J, with 10 bases between. Germline assignment: CDR1 SGHDT and CDR2 YYEEEE. Written as DNA, the CDR3 is TGTGCCAGCAGCTTTTGGCTTCGTGATACGCAGTATTTT. Amino acid sequence: CASSFWLRDTQYF.

This chain links TRBV6-6 with TRBJ2-2, with D possibly matching TRBD1 (6 bases). The CDR3 has 15 residues. V was shortened by 7 bases and J by 3 bases, with 15 bases between the two germline ends. Germline assignment: CDR1 MNHNY and CDR2 SVGAGI (reference sequence). The CDR3 loop reads CASTRTQGHTGELFF. The CDR3 bases are TGTGCCAGCACAAGGACACAGGGTCACACCGGGGAGCTGTTTTTT.

The gene calls are TRBV12-3 or TRBV12-4 and TRBJ2-3, with TRBD2 identical over 13 bases. The CDR3 contains 18 residues. J was trimmed by 4 bases and V by 8 bases; bases with no gene match: 15. CDR3 DNA sequence: TGTGCCAGCTTCGGACTAGCGGGAGACAGGAAAAGGGCAGATACGCAGTATTTT. This translates into CASFGLAGDRKRADTQYF.

The chain employs TRBV24-1 and TRBJ2-7, with 9 bases that match TRBD1. The CDR3 has 13 residues. In germline, CDR1 is KGHDR, CDR2 SFDVKD. V lost 10 bases and J lost 2; bases outside the gene matches: 5. This CDR3 reads CATDYRGPYEQYF. CDR3 bases: TGTGCCACAGATTACAGGGGGCCCTACGAGCAGTACTTC.